This T cell receptor beta chain derives from a study of response to subunit inactivated influenza vaccine listed by TCRdb under 2018. With respect to the entire study: Deep quantitative T cell receptor repertoire profiling was used in the study to track responses to a trivalent subunit inactivated influenza vaccine.

Details on this clonotype: Its cognate antigen has yet to be identified. Base qualities are not at hand, and no much larger clone is one base apart.

Beyond this particular receptor, the publication reports: It was suggested by the authors that each seasonal influenza vaccination may recruit only a limited number of new T cells.

Library generation was performed with RT-PCR. Sequencer: Illumina HiSeq 2500. The public reads were quality trimmed at Q25 with fastp and then assembled into clones with MiXCR by TCRdb, keeping productive beta chains. When rows share a CDR3 protein, they turn into one entry using the most common DNA and genes. The sample table shows 450,000 to 700,000 distinct CDR3 sequences, and 14% are seen once. Approximately 12% of the sample belongs to the ten largest clones. The receptor comes from a man aged 45-60 years who received an inactivated influenza vaccine. Donor details come from another sample of the same person, matched by shared clones. The sample here was PBMCs from blood, taken roughly 12 days after vaccination.

The sequence in DNA is TGCGCCAGCAGCCAAGATCGTCTAGAGACCCAGTACTTC. The translation is CASSQDRLETQYF. Recombination connected TRBV4-3 to TRBJ2-5; no D gene call is confident. Cut back by 0 bases and 4 bases, the V and J ends lie 6 bases apart. Per the germline V gene, LGHNA is the CDR1 and YSLEER is the CDR2. From cysteine to phenylalanine, the CDR3 is 13 amino acids long. This entry keeps only the CDR3 DNA: 39 bases, framed from base 1.